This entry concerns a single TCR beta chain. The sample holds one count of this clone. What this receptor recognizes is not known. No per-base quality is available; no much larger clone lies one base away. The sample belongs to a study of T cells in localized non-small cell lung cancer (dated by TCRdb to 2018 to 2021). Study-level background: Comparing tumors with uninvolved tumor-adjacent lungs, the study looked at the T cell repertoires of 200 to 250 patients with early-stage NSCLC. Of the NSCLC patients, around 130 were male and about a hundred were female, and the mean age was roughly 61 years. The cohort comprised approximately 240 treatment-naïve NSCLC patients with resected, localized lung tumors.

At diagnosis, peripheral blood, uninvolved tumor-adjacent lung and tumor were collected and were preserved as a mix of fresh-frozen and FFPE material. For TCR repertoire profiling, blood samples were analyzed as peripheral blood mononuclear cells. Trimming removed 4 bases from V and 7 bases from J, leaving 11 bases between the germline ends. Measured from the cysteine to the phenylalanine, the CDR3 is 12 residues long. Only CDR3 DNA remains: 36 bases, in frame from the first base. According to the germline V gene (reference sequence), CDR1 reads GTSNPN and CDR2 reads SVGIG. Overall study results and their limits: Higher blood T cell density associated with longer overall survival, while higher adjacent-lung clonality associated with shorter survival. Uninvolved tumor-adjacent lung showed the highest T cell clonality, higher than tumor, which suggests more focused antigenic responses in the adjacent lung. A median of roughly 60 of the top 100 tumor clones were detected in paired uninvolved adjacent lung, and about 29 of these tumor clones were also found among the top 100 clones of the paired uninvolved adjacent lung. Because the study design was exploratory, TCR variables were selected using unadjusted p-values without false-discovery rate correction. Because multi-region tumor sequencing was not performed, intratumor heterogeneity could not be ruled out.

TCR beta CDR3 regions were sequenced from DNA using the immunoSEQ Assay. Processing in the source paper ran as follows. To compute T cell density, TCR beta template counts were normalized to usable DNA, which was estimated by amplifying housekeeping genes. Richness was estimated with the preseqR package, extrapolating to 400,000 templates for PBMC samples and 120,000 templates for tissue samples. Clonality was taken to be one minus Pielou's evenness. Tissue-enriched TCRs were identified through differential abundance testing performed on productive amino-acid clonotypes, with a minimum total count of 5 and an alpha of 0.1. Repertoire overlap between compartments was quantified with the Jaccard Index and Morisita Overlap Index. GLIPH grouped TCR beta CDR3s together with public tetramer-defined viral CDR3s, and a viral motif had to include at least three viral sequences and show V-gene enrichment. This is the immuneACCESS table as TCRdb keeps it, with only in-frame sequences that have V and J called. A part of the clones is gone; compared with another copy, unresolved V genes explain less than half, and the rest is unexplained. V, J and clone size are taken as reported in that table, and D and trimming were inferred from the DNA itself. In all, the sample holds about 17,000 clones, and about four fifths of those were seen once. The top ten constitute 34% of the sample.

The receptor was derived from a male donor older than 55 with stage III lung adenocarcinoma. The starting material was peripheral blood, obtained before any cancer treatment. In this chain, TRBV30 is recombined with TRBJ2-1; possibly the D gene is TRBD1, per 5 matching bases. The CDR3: CAWTAGWNEQFF. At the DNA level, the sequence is TGTGCCTGGACAGCAGGGTGGAATGAGCAGTTCTTC.